One T cell receptor beta chain is described in this entry. CDR1 is LNHNV and CDR2 is YYDKDF in the germline V gene (reference sequence). V lost 3 bases to trimming and J lost 4 bases; unmatched junction nucleotides: 18. The CDR3 has 20 amino acids. This sample stems from a study of cytomegalovirus exposure and HLA in healthy donors. PCR amplification relied on 60 Vbeta primers (plus 13 Jbeta primers). Assay: immunoSEQ multiplex PCR; the TCRdb copy retains only in-frame clones and omits some. The table records under 200,000 clones, around four fifths of them present only once. Sequencing input: PBMCs. The V gene is TRBV15, the J gene TRBJ1-3, with 10 positions matching TRBD1. The TCR was taken from a girl aged 2 to 9 in good health and CMV-seropositive. Written as DNA, the CDR3 is TGTGCCACCAGCAGGAGGGGGTCCCGGGACAGGGGCCGCCGGGGAAACACCATATATTTT. This encodes CATSRRGSRDRGRRGNTIYF.